The clone carrying this TCR beta chain has only a few counts. This entry belongs to a study of response to subunit inactivated influenza vaccine. A single record per CDR3 protein comes from TCRdb applying MiXCR to the RT-PCR reads. The sample lists about 540,000 distinct CDR3 sequences, roughly 25% occurring once. The germline V and J ends were trimmed by 0 bases and 6 bases, with 25 bases remaining between them. Germline-derived CDR1 and CDR2 are ENHRY and SYGVKD. The CDR3 loop spans 19 amino acids. This sample was also put to use in a study of T cells expressing NK-cell markers. That source reports: With UMIs, 5'RACE template switching was used to make TCR beta cDNA. The use of an anti-gamma-delta TCR antibody, which was added in several experiments, restricted sorting to T cells expressing alpha-beta TCR. Top CD8+ clonotypes included the dominant CD3+CD56+NKG2C+ clonotypes in several donors.

This sample comprised CD4+ T cells sorted from PBMCs, obtained roughly 12 days after vaccination. This chain joins TRBV10-3 and TRBJ2-3; D might be TRBD2 (6 bases). This sequence was found in a man aged 50 or older who received an inactivated influenza vaccine. The CDR3 spells CAISESPLVSGKQSDTQYF. CDR3 nucleotide sequence: TGTGCCATCAGTGAGTCCCCGTTGGTTAGCGGAAAACAATCCGATACGCAGTATTTT.